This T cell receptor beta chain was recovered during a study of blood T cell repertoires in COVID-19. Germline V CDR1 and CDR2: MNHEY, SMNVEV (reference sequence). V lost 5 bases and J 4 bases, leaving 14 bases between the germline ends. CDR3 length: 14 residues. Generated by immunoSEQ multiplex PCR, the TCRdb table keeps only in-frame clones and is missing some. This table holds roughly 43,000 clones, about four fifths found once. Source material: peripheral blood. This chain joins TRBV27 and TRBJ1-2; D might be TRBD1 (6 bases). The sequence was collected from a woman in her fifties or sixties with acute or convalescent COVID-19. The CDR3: CASSTRGEPYGYTF. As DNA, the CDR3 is TGTGCCAGCAGTACCAGGGGAGAACCCTATGGCTACACCTTC.